The rows below give T cell receptor beta chains drawn from one sample of a study of OX40 agonist ivuxolimab in advanced cancers. The repertoire was sequenced with immunoSEQ multiplex PCR; TCRdb's copy has only in-frame clones and lacks some. Of about 40,000 clones in the sample, more than 70% are singletons; the top ten hold about an eighth. The sample was CD4+ or CD8+ T cells sorted from blood, taken in a trial of the OX40 agonist ivuxolimab. These receptors all stem from an adult with an advanced solid tumor such as melanoma, head and neck, liver or kidney cancer. CDR3s include the opening cysteine and the closing phenylalanine or tryptophan. The order of the fields is J gene, D gene, clone size, V gene, CDR3 protein, CDR3 DNA. D genes are given only for firm matches. Clone size is shown for a subset of rows, as once, few, many or a class of expanded clone.

J gene: TRBJ2-7
D gene: TRBD2
clone size: NA
V gene: TRBV25-1
CDR3 protein: CASSEYQLAGDLYEQYF
CDR3 DNA: TGTGCCAGCAGTGAATATCAACTAGCGGGGGATCTCTACGAGCAGTACTTC

J gene: TRBJ1-2
D gene: NA
clone size: NA
V gene: TRBV2
CDR3 protein: CASSELGRGSDYGYTF
CDR3 DNA: TGTGCCAGCAGTGAATTAGGTCGGGGAAGTGACTATGGCTACACCTTC

J gene: TRBJ1-1
D gene: NA
clone size: NA
V gene: TRBV13
CDR3 protein: CASSLEREGMNTEAFF
CDR3 DNA: TGTGCCAGCAGCTTAGAGAGGGAGGGAATGAACACTGAAGCTTTCTTT

J gene: TRBJ2-4
D gene: NA
clone size: NA
V gene: TRBV7-8
CDR3 protein: CASSLGQENIQYF
CDR3 DNA: TGTGCCAGCAGCTTAGGTCAGGAAAACATTCAGTACTTC

J gene: TRBJ1-5
D gene: NA
clone size: once
V gene: TRBV5-3
CDR3 protein: CASSRAGGNQPQHF
CDR3 DNA: TGTGCCAGCAGCCGAGCGGGGGGCAATCAGCCCCAGCATTTT

J gene: TRBJ2-7
D gene: NA
clone size: NA
V gene: TRBV5-8
CDR3 protein: CASSLGGSASEQYF
CDR3 DNA: TGTGCCAGCAGCTTAGGGGGTTCGGCCTCCGAGCAGTACTTC

J gene: TRBJ2-1
D gene: NA
clone size: NA
V gene: TRBV27
CDR3 protein: CASSLSAPADEQFF
CDR3 DNA: TGTGCCAGCAGTTTATCGGCTCCGGCAGATGAGCAGTTCTTC

J gene: TRBJ1-1
D gene: NA
clone size: NA
V gene: TRBV20-1
CDR3 protein: CSAVPRAEAFF
CDR3 DNA: TGCAGTGCAGTCCCCCGCGCTGAAGCTTTCTTT

J gene: TRBJ2-3
D gene: TRBD2
clone size: NA
V gene: TRBV11-2
CDR3 protein: CASSWAGTRRADTQYF
CDR3 DNA: TGTGCCAGCAGCTGGGCCGGGACTAGGAGGGCAGATACGCAGTATTTT

J gene: TRBJ2-7
D gene: NA
clone size: NA
V gene: TRBV28
CDR3 protein: CASSLWGSGEQYF
CDR3 DNA: TGTGCCAGCAGTTTATGGGGCTCAGGAGAGCAGTACTTC

J gene: TRBJ2-6
D gene: TRBD1
clone size: NA
V gene: TRBV6-1
CDR3 protein: CATTGGSGANVLTF
CDR3 DNA: TGTGCCACCACAGGGGGCTCTGGGGCCAACGTCCTGACTTTC

J gene: TRBJ1-4
D gene: NA
clone size: once
V gene: TRBV11-2
CDR3 protein: CASSFGGTNEKLFF
CDR3 DNA: TGTGCCAGCAGCTTTGGGGGAACTAATGAAAAACTGTTTTTT

J gene: TRBJ2-2
D gene: NA
clone size: once
V gene: TRBV12-5
CDR3 protein: CASGFTPGNTGELFF
CDR3 DNA: TGTGCTAGTGGTTTCACCCCAGGAAACACCGGGGAGCTGTTTTTT

J gene: TRBJ1-2
D gene: NA
clone size: NA
V gene: TRBV28
CDR3 protein: CASSPTGRHGYGYTF
CDR3 DNA: TGTGCCAGCAGCCCAACCGGGAGGCACGGCTATGGCTACACCTTC

J gene: TRBJ1-4
D gene: NA
clone size: NA
V gene: TRBV6-1
CDR3 protein: CASSELGLNEKLFF
CDR3 DNA: TGTGCCAGCAGTGAATTGGGACTTAATGAAAAACTGTTTTTT

J gene: TRBJ2-2
D gene: NA
clone size: NA
V gene: TRBV12-5
CDR3 protein: CASGSKTLLTGELFF
CDR3 DNA: TGTGCTAGTGGTTCGAAGACATTACTCACCGGGGAGCTGTTTTTT

J gene: TRBJ1-5
D gene: NA
clone size: NA
V gene: TRBV28
CDR3 protein: CASSLGGRGNQPQHF
CDR3 DNA: TGTGCCAGCAGTTTAGGGGGCAGGGGCAATCAGCCCCAGCATTTT

J gene: TRBJ2-5
D gene: NA
clone size: NA
V gene: TRBV5-6
CDR3 protein: CASSLGRAETQYF
CDR3 DNA: TGTGCCAGCAGCTTGGGTAGGGCCGAGACCCAGTACTTC

J gene: TRBJ2-3
D gene: NA
clone size: NA
V gene: TRBV18
CDR3 protein: CASSRAPLTDTQYF
CDR3 DNA: TGTGCCAGCTCACGCGCTCCGCTCACAGATACGCAGTATTTT

J gene: TRBJ2-1
D gene: TRBD1
clone size: NA
V gene: TRBV4-1
CDR3 protein: CASSLVPGQGRNEQFF
CDR3 DNA: TGCGCCAGCAGTTTAGTGCCGGGACAGGGGAGAAATGAGCAGTTCTTC

J gene: TRBJ1-5
D gene: NA
clone size: NA
V gene: TRBV21-1
CDR3 protein: CASSKSFTVNQPQHF
CDR3 DNA: TGTGCCAGCAGCAAAAGTTTCACGGTGAATCAGCCCCAGCATTTT

J gene: TRBJ1-1
D gene: NA
clone size: NA
V gene: TRBV11-2
CDR3 protein: CASSPWVGGVTEAFF
CDR3 DNA: TGTGCCAGCAGCCCTTGGGTAGGGGGGGTGACTGAAGCTTTCTTT

J gene: TRBJ1-2
D gene: NA
clone size: few
V gene: TRBV10-2
CDR3 protein: CASSEWRVGANYGYTF
CDR3 DNA: TGCGCCAGCAGTGAGTGGAGGGTGGGTGCTAACTATGGCTACACCTTC